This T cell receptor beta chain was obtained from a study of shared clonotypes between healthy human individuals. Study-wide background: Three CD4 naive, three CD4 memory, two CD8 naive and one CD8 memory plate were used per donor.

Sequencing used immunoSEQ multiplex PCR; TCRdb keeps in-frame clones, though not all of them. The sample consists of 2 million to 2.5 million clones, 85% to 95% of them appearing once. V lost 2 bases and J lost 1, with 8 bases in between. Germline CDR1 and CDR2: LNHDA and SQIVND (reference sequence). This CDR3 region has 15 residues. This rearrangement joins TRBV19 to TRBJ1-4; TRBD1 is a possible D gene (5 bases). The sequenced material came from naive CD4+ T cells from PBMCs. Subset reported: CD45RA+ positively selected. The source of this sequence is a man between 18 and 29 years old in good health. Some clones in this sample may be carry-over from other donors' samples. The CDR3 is CASSIMGVTNEKLFF. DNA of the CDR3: TGTGCCAGTAGTATAATGGGGGTAACTAATGAAAAACTGTTTTTT.